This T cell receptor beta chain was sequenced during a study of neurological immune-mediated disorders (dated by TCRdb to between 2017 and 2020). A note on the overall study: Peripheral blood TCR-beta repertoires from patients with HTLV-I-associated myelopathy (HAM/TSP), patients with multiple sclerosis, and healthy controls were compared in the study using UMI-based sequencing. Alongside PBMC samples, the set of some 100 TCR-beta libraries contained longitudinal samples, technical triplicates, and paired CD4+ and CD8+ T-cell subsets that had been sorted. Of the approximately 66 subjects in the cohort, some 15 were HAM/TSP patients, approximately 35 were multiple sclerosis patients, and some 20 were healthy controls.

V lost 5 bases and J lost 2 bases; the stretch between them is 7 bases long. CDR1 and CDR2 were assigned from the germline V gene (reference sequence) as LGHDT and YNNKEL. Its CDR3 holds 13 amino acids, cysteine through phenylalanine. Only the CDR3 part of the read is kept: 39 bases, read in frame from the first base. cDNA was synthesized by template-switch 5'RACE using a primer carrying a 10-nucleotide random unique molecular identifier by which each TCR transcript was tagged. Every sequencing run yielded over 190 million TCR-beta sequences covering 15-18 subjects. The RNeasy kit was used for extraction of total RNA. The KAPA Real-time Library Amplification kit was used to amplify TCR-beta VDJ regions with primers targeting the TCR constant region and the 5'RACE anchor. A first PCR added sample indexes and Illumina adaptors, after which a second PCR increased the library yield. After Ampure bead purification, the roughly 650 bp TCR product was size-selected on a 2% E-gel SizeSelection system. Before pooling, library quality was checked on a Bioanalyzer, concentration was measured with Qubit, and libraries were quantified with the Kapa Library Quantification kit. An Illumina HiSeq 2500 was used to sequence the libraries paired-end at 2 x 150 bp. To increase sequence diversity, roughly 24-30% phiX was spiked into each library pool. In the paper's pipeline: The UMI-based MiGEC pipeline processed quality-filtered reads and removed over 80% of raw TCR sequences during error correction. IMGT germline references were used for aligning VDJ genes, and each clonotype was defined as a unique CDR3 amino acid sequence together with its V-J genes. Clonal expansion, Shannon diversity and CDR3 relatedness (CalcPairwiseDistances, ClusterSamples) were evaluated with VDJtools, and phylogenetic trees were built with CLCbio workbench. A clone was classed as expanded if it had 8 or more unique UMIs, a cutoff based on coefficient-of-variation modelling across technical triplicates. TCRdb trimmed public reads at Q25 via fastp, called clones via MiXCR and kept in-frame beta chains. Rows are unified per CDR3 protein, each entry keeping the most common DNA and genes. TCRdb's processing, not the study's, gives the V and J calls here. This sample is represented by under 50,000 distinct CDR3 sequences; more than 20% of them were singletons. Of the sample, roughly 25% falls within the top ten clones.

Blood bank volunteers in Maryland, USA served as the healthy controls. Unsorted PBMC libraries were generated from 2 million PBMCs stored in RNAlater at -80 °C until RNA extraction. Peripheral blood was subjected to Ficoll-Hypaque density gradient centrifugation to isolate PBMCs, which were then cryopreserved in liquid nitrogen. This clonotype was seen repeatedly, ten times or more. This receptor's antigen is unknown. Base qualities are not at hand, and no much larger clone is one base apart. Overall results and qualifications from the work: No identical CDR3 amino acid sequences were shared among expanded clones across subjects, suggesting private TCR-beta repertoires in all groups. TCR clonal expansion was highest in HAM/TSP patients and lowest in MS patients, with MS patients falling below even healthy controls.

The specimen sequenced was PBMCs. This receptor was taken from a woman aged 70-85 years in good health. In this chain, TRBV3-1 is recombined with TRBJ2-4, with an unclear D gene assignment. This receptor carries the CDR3 CASSGLPKNIQYF. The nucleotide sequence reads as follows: TGTGCCAGCAGCGGGCTGCCCAAAAACATTCAGTACTTC.